This TCR beta chain stems from a study of T cell responses to AZD1222 COVID-19 vaccine. About the study: It was second doses at about 4 or about 12 weeks that were pooled.

This CDR3 is 11 amino acids long. V shed 5 bases and J 10 bases; nucleotides not matched to a gene: 2. This table comes from immunoSEQ multiplex PCR, and its TCRdb copy is limited to in-frame clones, with some not included. The top ten clones hold about 5.8% of a sample with 55,000 to 90,000 clones, roughly four fifths of them seen once. The gene calls are TRBV12-3 or TRBV12-4 and TRBJ2-4; the match to TRBD1 covers 7 bases. The clonotype comes from an adult in good health. Source: peripheral blood, taken on day 0 of AZD1222 vaccination. DNA of the CDR3: TGTGCCAGCAGTGTGACAGGGATTCAGTACTTC. It translates to CASSVTGIQYF.